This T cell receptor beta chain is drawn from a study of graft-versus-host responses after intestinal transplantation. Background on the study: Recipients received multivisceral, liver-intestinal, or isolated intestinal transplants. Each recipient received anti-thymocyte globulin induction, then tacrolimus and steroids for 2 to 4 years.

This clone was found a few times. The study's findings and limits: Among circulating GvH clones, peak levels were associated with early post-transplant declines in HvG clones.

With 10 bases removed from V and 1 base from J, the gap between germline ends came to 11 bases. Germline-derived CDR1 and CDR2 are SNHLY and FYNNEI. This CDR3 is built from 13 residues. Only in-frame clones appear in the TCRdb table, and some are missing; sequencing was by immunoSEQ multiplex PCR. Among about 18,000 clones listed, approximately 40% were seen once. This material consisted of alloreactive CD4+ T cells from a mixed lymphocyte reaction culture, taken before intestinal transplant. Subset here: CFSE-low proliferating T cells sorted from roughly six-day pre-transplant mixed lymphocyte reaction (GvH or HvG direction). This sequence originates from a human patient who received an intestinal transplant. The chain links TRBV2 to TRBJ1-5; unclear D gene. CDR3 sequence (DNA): TGTGCCACCTGCGACGGGAGCAATCAGCCCCAGCATTTT. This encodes CATCDGSNQPQHF.